Listed here are 8 T cell receptor beta chains from one sample, sequenced in a study of T cell changes during pregnancy in multiple sclerosis. Only in-frame clones appear in the TCRdb table, and some are missing; sequencing was by immunoSEQ multiplex PCR. Here the sample spans about 42,000 clones, nearly 90% being singletons. This specimen consisted of CD4+ T cells from peripheral blood mononuclear cells, obtained after pregnancy. These TCRs come from a female donor with multiple sclerosis, enrolled in a pregnancy study.

V and J are TRBV5-1 and TRBJ1-1; D is unclear. The CDR3 runs to 14 residues. CDR1 and CDR2 from the germline V gene are SGHRS and YFSETQ. The V gene lost 1 base and the J gene lost 4 bases, with 11 bases spanning the gap. The CDR3 DNA reads as TGCGCCAGCAGCTTGTCAGCAGCGGGCACTGAAGCTTTCTTT. Translation: CASSLSAAGTEAFF.

This chain joins TRBV28 and TRBJ1-4; possible D gene TRBD1, 5 bases. Trimming pared 5 bases from V and 1 base from J, leaving 17 bases between. The germline gives CDR1 MDHEN, CDR2 SYDVKM. The CDR3 is 17 amino acids. CDR3 in DNA: TGTGCCAGCAGTCCAGCGCGGGGTGGGGGAACTAATGAAAAACTGTTTTTT. It yields the protein CASSPARGGGTNEKLFF.

This sequence joins TRBV6-6 and TRBJ1-2, with no clear D. Trimming cost V 6 bases and J 8 bases, with 10 bases left between them. The V gene's germline CDR1 is MNHNY and CDR2 SVGAGI (reference sequence). This CDR3 is 11 amino acids long. In DNA form, the CDR3 reads TGTGCCAGCAGACCGGAGTGGGGCTACACCTTC. Translating it yields CASRPEWGYTF.

The chain combines TRBV10-3 with TRBJ1-1, with 9 bases fitting TRBD1. CDR1 ENHRY and CDR2 SYGVKD come from the germline V gene. Trimming removed 6 bases from V and 5 bases from J; junction bases left unmatched: 1. This CDR3 spans 12 amino acids. The CDR3 region has the DNA TGTGCCATCAGCGACAGGGGGACTGAAGCTTTCTTT. Residues: CAISDRGTEAFF.

The chain combines TRBV10-2 with TRBJ1-5; 8 bases are a match to TRBD1. Germline CDR1 is WSHSY and CDR2 is SAAADI. Trimming removed 3 bases from V and 6 bases from J; junction bases left unmatched: 13. The CDR3 length is 17 residues. This chain's CDR3 is CASSDYRTGFWGQPQHF. Here the CDR3 DNA reads TGCGCCAGCAGTGATTATAGGACAGGGTTTTGGGGTCAGCCCCAGCATTTT.

The chain couples TRBV11-1 to TRBJ2-5; 8 bases align to TRBD1. Germline loops: CDR1 SGHAT, CDR2 FQDESV (reference sequence). Trimming took 3 bases from V and 5 from J; bases not matched to a gene: 8. CDR3 length: 15 amino acids. In DNA form, the CDR3 reads TGTGCCAGCAGCTTCAGCAGGGGGCGAGGGGAGACCCAGTACTTC. Encoded protein: CASSFSRGRGETQYF. Supplemented by reference TRBV11-1 and TRBJ2-5, the full variable domain reads EAEVAQSPRYKITEKSQAVAFWCDPISGHATLYWYRQILGQGPELLVQFQDESVVDDSQLPKDRFSAERLKGVDSTLKIQPAELGDSAMYLCASSFSRGRGETQYFGPGTRLLVL.

The rearrangement uses TRBV5-1 and TRBJ1-4; D unresolved. Looked up from germline, CDR1 is SGHRS and CDR2 is YFSETQ. V was pared by 0 bases and J by 5 bases, with 8 bases between. CDR3 size: 14 residues. The CDR3 region is CASSLGAPNEKLFF. DNA for the CDR3: TGCGCCAGCAGCTTGGGGGCCCCCAATGAAAAACTGTTTTTT.

The chain joins TRBV30 to TRBJ1-4; 7 bases are shared with TRBD1. J gave up 15 bases and V 0 bases, and 10 bases lay outside the gene matches. The CDR3 sequence is 13 residues long. CDR1 and CDR2 from the germline V gene are GTSNPN and SVGIG (reference sequence). CDR3: CAWSVRDSPVLFF. The DNA for the CDR3 is TGTGCCTGGAGTGTACGGGACAGTCCTGTGTTGTTTTTT.